This T cell receptor (beta chain) derives from a study of T cell repertoires in ileal Crohn's disease. Study-wide results and limits: Compared with CD4 T cells, sorted CD8 cells carried more expanded clones.

CDR1 and CDR2 from the germline V gene are ENHRY and SYGVKD. The CDR3 is 17 residues long. With 0 bases removed from V and 4 bases from J, the gap between germline ends came to 16 bases. Notes on this clone: No antigen is known for it.

TCRB immunosequencing input was around 460 nanograms of biopsy DNA per sample. The assay was immunoSEQ multiplex PCR, and TCRdb's table has in-frame clones only and misses some. The sample gives 13,000 to 15,000 clones, around 80% of which show up once; around a sixth is in the top ten. Sequencing was done on a sample of ileal tissue. V usage is TRBV10-3 and J usage is TRBJ2-1, with TRBD2 as a possible D gene (7 bases). This receptor was obtained from an adult with Crohn's disease. The CDR3 sequence: CAISESPGGGGYNEQFF. CDR3 DNA: TGTGCCATCAGTGAGTCGCCCGGGGGCGGGGGTTACAATGAGCAGTTCTTC.